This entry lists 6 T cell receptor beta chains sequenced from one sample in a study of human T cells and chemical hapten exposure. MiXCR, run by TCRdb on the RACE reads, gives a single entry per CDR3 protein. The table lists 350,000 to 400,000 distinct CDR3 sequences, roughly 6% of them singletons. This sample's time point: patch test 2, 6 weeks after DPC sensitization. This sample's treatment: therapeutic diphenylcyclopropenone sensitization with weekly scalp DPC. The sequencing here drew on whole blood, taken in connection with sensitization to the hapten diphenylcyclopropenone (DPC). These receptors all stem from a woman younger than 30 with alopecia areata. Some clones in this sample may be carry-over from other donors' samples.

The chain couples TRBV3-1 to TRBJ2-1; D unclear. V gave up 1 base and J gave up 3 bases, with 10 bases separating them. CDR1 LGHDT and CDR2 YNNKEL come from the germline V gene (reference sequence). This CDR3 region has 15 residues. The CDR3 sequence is CASSQVMGNYNEQFF. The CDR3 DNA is TGTGCCAGCAGCCAAGTTATGGGTAACTACAATGAGCAGTTCTTC.

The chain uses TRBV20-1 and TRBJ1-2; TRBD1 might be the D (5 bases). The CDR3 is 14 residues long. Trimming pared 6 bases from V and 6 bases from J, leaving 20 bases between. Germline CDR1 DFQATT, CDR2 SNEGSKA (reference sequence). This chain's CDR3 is CSASYGAATHGYTF. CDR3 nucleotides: TGCAGTGCATCATACGGGGCAGCTACGCATGGCTACACCTTC.

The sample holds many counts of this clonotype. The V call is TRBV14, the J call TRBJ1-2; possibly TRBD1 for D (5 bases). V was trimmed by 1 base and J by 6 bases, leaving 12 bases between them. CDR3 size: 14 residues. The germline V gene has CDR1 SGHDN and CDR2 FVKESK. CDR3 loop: CASSQVPGADGYTF. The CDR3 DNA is TGTGCCAGCAGCCAAGTCCCCGGGGCTGATGGCTACACCTTC.

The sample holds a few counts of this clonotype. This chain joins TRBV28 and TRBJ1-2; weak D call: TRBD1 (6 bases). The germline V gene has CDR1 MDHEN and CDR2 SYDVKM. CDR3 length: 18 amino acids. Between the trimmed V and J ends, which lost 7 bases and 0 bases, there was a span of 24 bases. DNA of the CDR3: TGTGCCAGCAACTTCCGTCCGGGACAAGACAGAGCTAACTATGGCTACACCTTC. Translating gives CASNFRPGQDRANYGYTF.

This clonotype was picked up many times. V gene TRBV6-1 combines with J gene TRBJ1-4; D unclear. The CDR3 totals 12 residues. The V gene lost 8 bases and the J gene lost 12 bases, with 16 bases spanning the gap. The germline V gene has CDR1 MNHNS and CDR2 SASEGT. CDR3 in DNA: TGTGCCAGCGGTTCGGATGGGTCGGAACTGTTTTTT. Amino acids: CASGSDGSELFF.

The CDR3: CSVRETNTGELFF. Written as DNA, the CDR3 is TGCAGTGTGAGAGAAACGAACACCGGGGAGCTGTTTTTT. This chain uses TRBV20-1 with TRBJ2-2; D remains unclear. The germline V gene has CDR1 DFQATT and CDR2 SNEGSKA (reference sequence). This CDR3 comprises 13 residues. V lost 7 bases to trimming and J lost 0 bases, with 9 bases between them.